Sequencing of this TCR beta chain was carried out in a study of PD-1 blockade in mismatch repair-deficient tumors. Study background: All were previously treated, progressing patients with about twelve mismatch repair-deficient cancer types. Whole-study findings and limits: Rapid post-treatment expansion, then contraction, generally preceding radiologic response, marked tumor-resident clones.

Data came from immunoSEQ multiplex PCR; TCRdb stores just in-frame clones and leaves some out. Of 100,000 to 150,000 clones in the sample, around 83% are singletons; the top ten hold approximately 13%. Points on this clone: Its antigen is not known.

CDR3 size: 15 residues. V gave up 1 base and J gave up 2 bases; unmatched junction bases: 2. The V gene's germline CDR1 is MNHEY and CDR2 SMNVEV (reference sequence). Every patient had mismatch repair deficiency by PCR or immunohistochemistry. TCR sequencing covered three patients who responded to pembrolizumab. The sequencing here drew on peripheral blood, taken 44 weeks after starting pembrolizumab. The genes are TRBV27 and TRBJ2-1; 7 bases line up with TRBD1. The clonotype was recovered from an adult with mismatch repair-deficient cancer. The CDR3, as DNA: TGTGCCAGCAGTTTATTGGGACAGACCTACAATGAGCAGTTCTTC. Protein: CASSLLGQTYNEQFF.